This entry is about one TCR beta chain. The record originates from a study of T cell changes during pregnancy in multiple sclerosis. Clones were read by immunoSEQ multiplex PCR, and TCRdb kept only the in-frame ones, dropping some. The sample holds 23,000 or so clones, 75% to 90% seen once. The CDR3 loop spans 15 amino acids. Germline loops: CDR1 SGHAT, CDR2 FQNNGV. The ends lost 4 bases at V and 9 bases at J; junction bases unmatched: 10. Source: CD8+ T cells from peripheral blood mononuclear cells, taken in the first trimester of pregnancy. This TCR derives from a female donor in good health, enrolled as a control in a pregnancy study. The V gene is TRBV11-2, the J gene TRBJ2-1; 9 bases agree with TRBD2. This CDR3 is CASSSPGLAGSEQFF. CDR3 nucleotides: TGTGCCAGCAGCTCCCCGGGACTAGCAGGGAGTGAGCAGTTCTTC.